This T cell receptor (beta chain) derives from a study of T cell responses to AZD1222 COVID-19 vaccine. Study outcomes and limitations: Rises in breadth and depth of Spike-specific TCRs came after two AZD1222 doses. Regions 160-218 and 743-854 dominated among vaccine-associated CD4 TCRs spanning spike. Baseline seropositivity occurred in only a handful of AZD1222 recipients.

Profiling relied on immunoSEQ multiplex PCR, and the TCRdb table lists in-frame clones only, not all of them. The sample holds about 130,000 clones, about nine tenths seen once. This CDR3 has 14 residues. V lost 0 bases to trimming and J lost 5 bases, with 6 bases between them. From germline, CDR1 is SGHKS and CDR2 YYEKEE (reference sequence). Worth noting for this clone: Its antigen is unknown.

The chain combines TRBV5-5 with TRBJ1-6; no clear D. The TCR comes from an adult in good health. Sequencing was performed on peripheral blood, taken on day 0 of AZD1222 vaccination. The CDR3 coding sequence is TGTGCCAGCAGCTTGGGATGGGATAATTCACCCCTCCACTTT. Translating gives CASSLGWDNSPLHF.